The rows below give T cell receptor beta chains drawn from one sample of a study of T cell clones after liver transplantation. Clones were read by immunoSEQ multiplex PCR, and TCRdb kept only the in-frame ones, dropping some. This sample has some 6,000 clones, with approximately 80% found just once. Here the sequenced sample was CD8+ T cells from blood, taken approximately 3.5 years after liver transplant. The receptor source for this set is a human patient who received a liver transplant. T cells may partly derive from the graft donor. Both conserved end residues are part of each CDR3. The D gene is left open where the match is weak. Clone size, where shown, is once, few, many, or a class for clones that have expanded.

clone_size j_call v_call cdr3_length d_call cdr3_aa cdr3_nt
. TRBJ2-7 TRBV6-6 13 TRBD1 CASSPGTAYEQYF TGTGCCAGCAGTCCCGGGACAGCCTACGAGCAGTACTTC
. TRBJ1-5 TRBV28 15 TRBD1 CASRTQQGKNQPQHF TGTGCCAGCAGGACCCAACAGGGGAAGAATCAGCCCCAGCATTTT
. TRBJ1-1 TRBV13 14 TRBD1 CASSARTGITEAFF TGTGCCAGCAGCGCCCGGACAGGGATCACTGAAGCTTTCTTT
. TRBJ2-6 TRBV9 15 . CASSARTTGANVLTF TGTGCCAGCAGCGCTCGGACTACGGGGGCCAACGTCCTGACTTTC
. TRBJ2-2 TRBV11-2 11 . CASSFGRELFF TGTGCCAGCAGCTTCGGGCGGGAGCTGTTTTTT
. TRBJ1-5 TRBV7-2 15 . CASSPTKAGNQPQHF TGTGCCAGCAGCCCTACCAAAGCTGGGAATCAGCCCCAGCATTTT
. TRBJ2-7 TRBV7-9 16 . CASSQGGGSLSYEQYF TGTGCCAGCAGCCAAGGGGGGGGCAGTCTCTCCTACGAGCAGTACTTC
. TRBJ2-1 TRBV28 11 . CASSLGIEQFF TGTGCCAGCAGTTTAGGGATTGAGCAGTTCTTC
. TRBJ2-3 TRBV7-7 18 TRBD2 CASSSRLAGVLGTDTQYF TGTGCCAGCAGCTCCCGACTAGCGGGAGTTCTCGGCACAGATACGCAGTATTTT
. TRBJ2-1 TRBV7-6 14 . CASSLRVRADEQFF TGTGCCAGCAGCTTAAGGGTCAGGGCGGATGAGCAGTTCTTC
. TRBJ1-2 TRBV27 18 TRBD1 CASSSTLFRDRGTYGYTF TGTGCCAGCAGTTCGACCCTTTTCCGGGACAGGGGGACTTATGGCTACACCTTC
. TRBJ1-5 TRBV7-8 16 . CASAPTDRRGGQPQHF TGTGCCAGCGCTCCCACCGACAGGAGAGGTGGTCAGCCCCAGCATTTT
. TRBJ2-1 TRBV30 15 . CACPGGGPSYNEQFF TGTGCCTGCCCCGGAGGCGGACCCTCCTACAATGAGCAGTTCTTC
few TRBJ1-1 TRBV19 15 TRBD1 CASSIQGAVDTEAFF TGTGCCAGTAGTATCCAGGGGGCGGTGGACACTGAAGCTTTCTTT
. TRBJ2-1 TRBV29-1 14 . CSPARISDYNEQFF TGCAGCCCCGCACGAATATCCGATTACAATGAGCAGTTCTTC
. TRBJ2-5 TRBV27 15 . CASSLGLAHQETQYF TGTGCCAGCAGTTTGGGTCTAGCGCACCAAGAGACCCAGTACTTC
. TRBJ2-7 TRBV19 14 . CASSWTADSYEQYF TGTGCCAGTAGTTGGACAGCCGACTCCTACGAGCAGTACTTC
. TRBJ1-2 TRBV29-1 11 TRBD1 CSVRDSYGYTF TGCAGCGTGAGGGACAGCTATGGCTACACCTTC
. TRBJ2-7 TRBV27 13 . CASSLGASYEQYF TGTGCCAGCAGCCTCGGGGCTTCCTACGAGCAGTACTTC
. TRBJ2-1 TRBV13 15 TRBD2 CASSYRGGAVNEQFF TGTGCCAGCTCCTACCGGGGGGGCGCCGTAAATGAGCAGTTCTTC
. TRBJ2-2 TRBV15 16 TRBD2 CATSRDSGGETGELFF TGTGCCACCAGCAGAGATTCGGGGGGTGAGACCGGGGAGCTGTTTTTT
. TRBJ1-3 TRBV29-1 12 . CSVQGRRNTIYF TGCAGCGTTCAGGGTAGGAGAAACACCATATATTTT
. TRBJ2-3 TRBV11-2 17 TRBD2 CASSLELAGGSTDTQYF TGTGCCAGCAGCTTAGAACTAGCGGGAGGTAGCACAGATACGCAGTATTTT
. TRBJ1-1 TRBV7-9 14 . CASSSGSGNTEAFF TGTGCCAGCAGCTCGGGTTCAGGGAACACTGAAGCTTTCTTT
. TRBJ1-5 TRBV27 16 . CASSPYGAPKREPQHF TGTGCCAGCAGTCCGTACGGAGCGCCAAAAAGAGAGCCCCAGCATTTT
. TRBJ1-5 TRBV19 14 . CASSIEGGAQPQHF TGTGCCAGTAGTATAGAAGGCGGGGCCCAGCCCCAGCATTTT
. TRBJ2-7 TRBV11-2 11 . CASSWGYEQYF TGTGCCAGCAGCTGGGGCTACGAGCAGTACTTC
. TRBJ2-7 TRBV28 13 . CASSLGLSYEQYF TGTGCCAGCAGTTTAGGGCTCTCCTACGAGCAGTACTTC
once TRBJ2-6 TRBV27 18 . CASSLSAGTSGGANVLTF TGTGCCAGCAGTTTATCGGCCGGGACCTCGGGAGGGGCCAACGTCCTGACTTTC
. TRBJ1-1 TRBV4-3 16 TRBD1 CASSQASTGWVTEAFF TGCGCCAGCAGCCAAGCTTCGACAGGGTGGGTCACTGAAGCTTTCTTT
few TRBJ1-5 TRBV21-1 14 . CASSRRAINQPQHF TGTGCCAGCAGCCGCCGGGCCATCAATCAGCCCCAGCATTTT
once TRBJ2-7 TRBV13 15 TRBD1 CASSYGTGPSEEQYF TGTGCCAGCAGTTACGGGACAGGCCCTTCTGAAGAGCAGTACTTC
. TRBJ2-5 TRBV7-9 13 . CASSPILWETQYF TGTGCCAGCAGCCCAATCCTCTGGGAGACCCAGTACTTC
. TRBJ1-3 TRBV27 13 . CASSLRSGNTIYF TGTGCCAGCAGTTTACGGTCTGGAAACACCATATATTTT
. TRBJ2-1 TRBV27 16 . CASSTTSPSSYNEQFF TGTGCCAGCAGTACTACTAGCCCGAGCTCCTACAATGAGCAGTTCTTC
. TRBJ2-5 TRBV2 12 . CASPGEGETQYF TGTGCCTCCCCGGGAGAGGGAGAGACCCAGTACTTC
. TRBJ2-5 TRBV7-6 11 . CASSQEGTQYF TGTGCCAGCAGCCAGGAGGGGACCCAGTACTTC
. TRBJ1-1 TRBV19 16 . CASSIASGDVNTEAFF TGTGCCAGTAGTATAGCTTCAGGGGACGTGAACACTGAAGCTTTCTTT
. TRBJ1-2 TRBV27 15 TRBD1 CASSLSRGGADGYTF TGTGCCAGCAGTTTATCGCGAGGGGGCGCAGATGGCTACACCTTC
. TRBJ2-7 TRBV5-4 14 TRBD2 CAGSSGLAGYEQYF TGTGCCGGCAGCTCGGGACTAGCGGGCTACGAGCAGTACTTC
once TRBJ1-6 TRBV27 15 . CASSLRAHYNSPLHF TGTGCCAGCAGTTTAAGGGCCCATTATAATTCACCCCTCCACTTT
. TRBJ1-2 TRBV11-2 12 . CASSFGGAGYTF TGTGCCAGCTCTTTCGGGGGCGCAGGCTACACCTTC
. TRBJ2-1 TRBV10-1 20 TRBD2 CASSKYYEREGPREVNEQFF TGCGCCAGCAGTAAATACTACGAGCGGGAGGGCCCTCGGGAGGTGAATGAGCAGTTCTTC
. TRBJ2-2 TRBV5-1 17 TRBD1 CASSSGQGLGGTGELFF TGCGCCAGCAGCTCGGGACAGGGGTTAGGAGGCACCGGGGAGCTGTTTTTT
. TRBJ2-1 TRBV27 13 TRBD1 CASSWTGYNEQFF TGTGCCAGCAGTTGGACAGGGTACAATGAGCAGTTCTTC
. TRBJ2-3 TRBV27 15 TRBD2 CASNRGGRAVDTQYF TGTGCCAGCAACCGTGGCGGGAGGGCCGTAGATACGCAGTATTTT
. TRBJ2-6 TRBV27 16 . CASSFLHGLGANVLTF TGTGCCAGCAGTTTCCTACACGGCCTGGGGGCCAACGTCCTGACTTTC
. TRBJ2-7 TRBV19 14 TRBD2 CASTPTGGIYEQYF TGTGCCAGTACTCCGACGGGAGGCATCTACGAGCAGTACTTC
. TRBJ2-1 TRBV19 11 . CASALGTSEVF TGTGCCAGTGCACTGGGGACGTCGGAGGTCTTC
. TRBJ2-5 TRBV5-8 13 . CASSLPYQETQYF TGTGCCAGCAGCTTGCCCTATCAAGAGACCCAGTACTTC